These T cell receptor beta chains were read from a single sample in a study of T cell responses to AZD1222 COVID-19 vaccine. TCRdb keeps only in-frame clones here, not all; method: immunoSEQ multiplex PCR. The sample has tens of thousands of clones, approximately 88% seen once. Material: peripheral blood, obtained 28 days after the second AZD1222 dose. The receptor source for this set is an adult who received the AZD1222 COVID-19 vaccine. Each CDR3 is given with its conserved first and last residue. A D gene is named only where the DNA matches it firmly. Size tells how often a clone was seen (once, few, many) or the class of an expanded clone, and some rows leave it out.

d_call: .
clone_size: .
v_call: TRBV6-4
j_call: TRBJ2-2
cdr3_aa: CASSALAGGVNTGELFF
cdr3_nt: TGTGCCAGCAGTGCCCTAGCCGGAGGGGTGAACACCGGGGAGCTGTTTTTT

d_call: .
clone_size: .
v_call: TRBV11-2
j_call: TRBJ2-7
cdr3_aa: CASSPPGRESYEQYF
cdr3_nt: TGTGCCAGCAGCCCCCCGGGCCGGGAATCCTACGAGCAGTACTTC

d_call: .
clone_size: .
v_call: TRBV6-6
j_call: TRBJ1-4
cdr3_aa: CASRKGGPRDEKLFF
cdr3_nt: TGTGCCAGCAGAAAAGGGGGACCGAGAGATGAAAAACTGTTTTTT

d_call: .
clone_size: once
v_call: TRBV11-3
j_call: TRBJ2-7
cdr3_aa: CASSSDPSPVYEQYF
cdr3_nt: TGTGCCAGCAGCTCCGACCCTTCACCGGTCTACGAGCAGTACTTC

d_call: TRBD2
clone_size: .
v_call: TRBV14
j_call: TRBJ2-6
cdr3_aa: CASSGTSGRPSGANVLTF
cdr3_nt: TGTGCCAGCAGCGGGACTAGCGGGAGGCCCTCTGGGGCCAACGTCCTGACTTTC

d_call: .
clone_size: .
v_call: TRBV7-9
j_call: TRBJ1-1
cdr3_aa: CASSSEGADTEAFF
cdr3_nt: TGTGCCAGCAGCTCCGAAGGGGCTGACACTGAAGCTTTCTTT

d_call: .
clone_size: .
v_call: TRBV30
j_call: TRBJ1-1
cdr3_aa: CAWSLTRVQPEAFF
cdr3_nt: TGTGCCTGGAGCCTGACCCGGGTCCAGCCTGAAGCTTTCTTT

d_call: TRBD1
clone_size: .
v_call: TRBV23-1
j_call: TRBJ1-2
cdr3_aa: CASSPWDSQDYGYTF
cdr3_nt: TGCGCCAGCAGTCCGTGGGACAGCCAGGACTATGGCTACACCTTC

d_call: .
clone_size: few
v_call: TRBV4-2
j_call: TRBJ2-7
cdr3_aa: CASSQVDEAYEQYF
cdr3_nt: TGTGCCAGCAGCCAAGTCGATGAGGCCTACGAGCAGTACTTC

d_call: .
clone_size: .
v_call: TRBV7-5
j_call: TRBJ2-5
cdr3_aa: CARSRSQETQYF
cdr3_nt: TGTGCCAGAAGTCGGAGTCAAGAGACCCAGTACTTC

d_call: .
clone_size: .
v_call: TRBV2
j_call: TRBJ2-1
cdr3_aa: CASSVLSYNEQFF
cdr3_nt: TGTGCCAGCAGCGTACTCTCCTACAATGAGCAGTTCTTC

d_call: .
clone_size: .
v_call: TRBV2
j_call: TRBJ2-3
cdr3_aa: CASSELTTDTQYF
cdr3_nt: TGTGCCAGCAGTGAGCTCACCACAGATACGCAGTATTTT

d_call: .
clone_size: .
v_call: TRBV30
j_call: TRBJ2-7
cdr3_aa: CAWSVLRAPLPYEQYF
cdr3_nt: TGTGCCTGGAGTGTACTCAGGGCCCCTCTTCCCTACGAGCAGTACTTC

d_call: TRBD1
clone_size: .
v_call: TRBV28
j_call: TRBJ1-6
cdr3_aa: CASALQGASSPLHF
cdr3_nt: TGTGCCAGCGCGTTACAGGGGGCTAGTTCACCCCTCCACTTT

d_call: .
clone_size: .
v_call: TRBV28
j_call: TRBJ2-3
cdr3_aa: CASSSWAPGLSGDTQYF
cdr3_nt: TGTGCCAGCAGCTCTTGGGCCCCCGGGCTGTCGGGGGATACGCAGTATTTT

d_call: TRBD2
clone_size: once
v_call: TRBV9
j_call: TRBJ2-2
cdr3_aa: CASSVPRTSGRATGELFF
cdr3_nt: TGTGCCAGCAGCGTCCCTCGGACTAGCGGGAGGGCCACCGGGGAGCTGTTTTTT

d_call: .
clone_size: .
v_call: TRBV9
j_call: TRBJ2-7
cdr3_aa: CASSAGGTGMDEQYF
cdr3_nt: TGTGCCAGCAGCGCGGGGGGGACAGGGATGGACGAGCAGTACTTC

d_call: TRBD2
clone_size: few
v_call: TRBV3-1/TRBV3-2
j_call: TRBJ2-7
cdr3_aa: CASSPWEGEQYF
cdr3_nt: TGTGCCAGCAGCCCTTGGGAGGGCGAGCAGTACTTC

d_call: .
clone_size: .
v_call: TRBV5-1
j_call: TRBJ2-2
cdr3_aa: CASSLLQGAVGELFF
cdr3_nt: TGCGCCAGCAGCTTATTACAGGGAGCGGTCGGGGAGCTGTTTTTT

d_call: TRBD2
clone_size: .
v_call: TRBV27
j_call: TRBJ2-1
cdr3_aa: CASSPQSSGRAGNEQFF
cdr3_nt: TGTGCCAGCAGTCCCCAATCTAGCGGGAGGGCCGGAAATGAGCAGTTCTTC

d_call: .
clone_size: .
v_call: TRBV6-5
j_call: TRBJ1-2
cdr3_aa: CASSSPVGGDYGYTF
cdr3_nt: TGTGCCAGCAGTTCCCCGGTGGGGGGCGATTATGGCTACACCTTC

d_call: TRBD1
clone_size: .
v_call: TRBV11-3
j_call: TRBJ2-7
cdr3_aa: CASSLRTGYEQYF
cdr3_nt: TGTGCCAGCAGCCTCCGGACAGGCTACGAGCAGTACTTC

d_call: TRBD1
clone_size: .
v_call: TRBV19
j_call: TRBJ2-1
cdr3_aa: CASSATGYNEQFF
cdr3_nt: TGTGCCAGTAGTGCGACAGGGTACAATGAGCAGTTCTTC

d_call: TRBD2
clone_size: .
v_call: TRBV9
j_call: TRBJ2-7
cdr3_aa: CASSVGGSGRFEQYF
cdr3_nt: TGTGCCAGCAGCGTAGGGGGTAGCGGGAGGTTCGAGCAGTACTTC

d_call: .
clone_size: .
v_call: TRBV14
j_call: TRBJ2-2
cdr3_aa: CASSQARGVVGELFF
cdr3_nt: TGTGCCAGCAGCCAAGCACGAGGGGTAGTCGGGGAGCTGTTTTTT

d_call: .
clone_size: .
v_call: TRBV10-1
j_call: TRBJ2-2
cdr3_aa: CASSEFTGSGELFF
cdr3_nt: TGCGCCAGCAGTGAGTTTACAGGGTCCGGGGAGCTGTTTTTT

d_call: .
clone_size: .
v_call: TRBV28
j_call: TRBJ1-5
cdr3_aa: CASSFLGTQPQHF
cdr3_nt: TGTGCCAGCAGTTTTTTAGGGACCCAGCCCCAGCATTTT

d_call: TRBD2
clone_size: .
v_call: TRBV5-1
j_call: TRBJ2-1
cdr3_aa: CASSVVAGDLEQFF
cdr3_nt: TGCGCCAGCAGCGTCGTAGCGGGAGACCTTGAGCAGTTCTTC

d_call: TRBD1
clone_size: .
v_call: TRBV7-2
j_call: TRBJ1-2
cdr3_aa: CASSLLGTVGVEGYTF
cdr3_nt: TGTGCCAGCAGCTTACTCGGGACAGTTGGGGTGGAGGGCTACACCTTC

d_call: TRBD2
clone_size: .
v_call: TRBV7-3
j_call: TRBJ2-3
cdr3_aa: CASSLTGLADTDTQYF
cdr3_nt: TGTGCCAGCAGCTTAACGGGACTAGCGGACACAGATACGCAGTATTTT

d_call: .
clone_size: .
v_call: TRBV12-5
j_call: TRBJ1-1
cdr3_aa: CASGFWGSEAFF
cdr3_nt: TGTGCTAGTGGTTTCTGGGGCTCTGAAGCTTTCTTT

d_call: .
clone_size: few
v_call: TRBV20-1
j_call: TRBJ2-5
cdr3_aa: CSARAEETQYF
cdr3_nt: TGCAGTGCTAGGGCGGAAGAGACCCAGTACTTC

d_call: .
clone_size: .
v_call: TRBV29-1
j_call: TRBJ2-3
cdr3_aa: CSGGDTDTQYF
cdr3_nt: TGCAGCGGGGGTGACACAGATACGCAGTATTTT

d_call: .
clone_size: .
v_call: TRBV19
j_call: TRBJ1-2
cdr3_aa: CASSTQSGTVFSGYTF
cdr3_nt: TGTGCCAGTAGTACCCAATCCGGGACTGTGTTCAGTGGCTACACCTTC

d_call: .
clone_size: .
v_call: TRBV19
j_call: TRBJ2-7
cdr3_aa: CASRQRGGAYEQYF
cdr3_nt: TGTGCCAGTAGACAAAGAGGGGGAGCCTACGAGCAGTACTTC